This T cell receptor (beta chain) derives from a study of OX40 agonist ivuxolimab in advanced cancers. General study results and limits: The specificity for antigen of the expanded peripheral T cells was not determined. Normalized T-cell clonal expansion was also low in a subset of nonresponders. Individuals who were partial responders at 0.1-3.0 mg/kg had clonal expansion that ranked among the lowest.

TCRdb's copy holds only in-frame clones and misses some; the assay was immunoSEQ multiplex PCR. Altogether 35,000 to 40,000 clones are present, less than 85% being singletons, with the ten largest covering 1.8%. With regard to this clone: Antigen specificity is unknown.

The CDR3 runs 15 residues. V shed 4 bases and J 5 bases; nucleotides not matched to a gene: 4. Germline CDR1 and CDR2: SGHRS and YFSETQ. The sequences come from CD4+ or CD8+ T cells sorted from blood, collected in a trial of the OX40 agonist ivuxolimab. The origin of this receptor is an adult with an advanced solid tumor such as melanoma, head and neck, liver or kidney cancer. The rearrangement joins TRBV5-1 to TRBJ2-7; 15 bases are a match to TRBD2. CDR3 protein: CASSVGLAGGHEQYF. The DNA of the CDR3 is TGCGCCAGCAGCGTAGGACTAGCGGGGGGGCACGAGCAGTACTTC.